The 14 T cell receptor beta chains presented below share a single source sample, sequenced in a study of blood T cell repertoires in COVID-19. Measured with immunoSEQ multiplex PCR; TCRdb has only the in-frame clones, and not every one. The sample yields approximately 260,000 clones, 75% to 90% seen once. The specimen was peripheral blood. The receptors shown here come from a human donor in a cohort sampled during active COVID-19.

The rearrangement joins TRBV7-9 to TRBJ2-1, with D unclear. This CDR3 region has 15 residues. Trimming removed 5 bases at V and 0 bases at J, with 11 bases between. Germline V gene data show CDR1 as SEHNR and CDR2 as FQNEAQ (reference sequence). The CDR3 reads CASSPRLRSYNEQFF. The CDR3 bases are TGTGCCAGCAGCCCGCGACTCCGCTCCTACAATGAGCAGTTCTTC.

This chain links TRBV7-2 with TRBJ2-5; no clear D. The V and J ends lost 1 base and 2 bases respectively, with 8 bases between them. CDR3 size: 14 residues. CDR1 is SGHTA, CDR2 FQGNSA, per germline. The CDR3 coding sequence is TGTGCCAGCAGCTTAGGCACATTTCAAGAGACCCAGTACTTC. It is translated as CASSLGTFQETQYF.

The CDR3 sequence: CASSPQGNEKLFF. CDR3 bases: TGTGCCAGCTCACCGCAGGGAAACGAAAAACTGTTTTTT. V is TRBV18 and J is TRBJ1-4, with D maybe TRBD1 (5 bases). Deletions cut 3 bases from V and 8 bases from J, with 10 bases between. This CDR3 is built from 13 residues. Germline V gene data show CDR1 as KGHSH and CDR2 as LQKENI.

The V call is TRBV4-1, the J call TRBJ2-1; 8 bases match TRBD2. CDR3 length: 15 amino acids. Germline V lookup: CDR1 MGHRA, CDR2 YSYEKL. V lost 6 bases, J lost 4 bases, and 8 bases stayed unmatched. The CDR3 coding sequence is TGCGCCAGCAGTCCGAGGGCTAGCGGGTACAATGAGCAGTTCTTC. Its translation: CASSPRASGYNEQFF.

The chain joins TRBV7-9 to TRBJ2-1; a weak D match, TRBD2 (6 bases). From germline, CDR1 is SEHNR and CDR2 FQNEAQ (reference sequence). The CDR3 has 15 residues. Trimming cost V 5 bases and J 10 bases, with 21 bases left between them. The CDR3 DNA follows: TGTGCCAGCAGCGTACAGGACTACTACTACGGGGAGCAGTTCTTC. Protein product: CASSVQDYYYGEQFF.

The V call is TRBV5-4, the J call TRBJ2-4; no firm D call. The ends were cut back, 2 bases at V and 0 bases at J, with 6 bases in the middle. This CDR3 spans 14 amino acids. Germline V gives CDR1 SGHNT, CDR2 YYREEE (reference sequence). The DNA for the CDR3 is TGTGCCAGCAGCTTAGAGCTAGCCAAAAACATTCAGTACTTC. Translating gives CASSLELAKNIQYF.

Points on this clone: This sample includes further DNA sequences coding for the same CDR3. The chain combines TRBV7-2 with TRBJ1-5, with a tentative D call TRBD1 (5 bases). Germline CDR1 SGHTA, CDR2 FQGNSA. The V end was cut by 4 bases, the J end by 0 bases, with 7 bases between. The CDR3 contains 14 residues. The CDR3 region has the DNA TGTGCCAGCAGCTCTACAGGTAGCAATCAGCCCCAGCATTTT. Translating it yields CASSSTGSNQPQHF.

The genes are TRBV28 and TRBJ1-5; no firm D call. The germline V gene encodes CDR1 MDHEN and CDR2 SYDVKM. Trimming stripped 5 bases from V and 3 bases from J, with 14 bases between. This CDR3 region has 15 residues. The chain's CDR3 is CASSTSGRFNQPQHF. CDR3 nucleotide sequence: TGTGCCAGCAGTACCTCCGGTAGATTCAATCAGCCCCAGCATTTT.

The chain carries TRBV11-1 and TRBJ2-1, with TRBD1 matching 8 bases. Germline CDR1 reads SGHAT; CDR2 reads FQDESV (reference sequence). This CDR3 contains 13 residues. J was trimmed by 9 bases and V by 3 bases; bases with no gene match: 4. The CDR3 region is CASSFQGAVEQFF. CDR3 sequence (DNA): TGTGCCAGCAGCTTTCAGGGGGCGGTTGAGCAGTTCTTC.

The rearrangement uses TRBV7-8 and TRBJ2-2, with a possible D match to TRBD1 (5 bases). The germline V and J ends were trimmed by 5 bases and 0 bases, with 13 bases remaining between them. The CDR3 contains 16 residues. Germline CDR1 reads SGHVS; CDR2 reads FQNEAQ. The CDR3 DNA is TGTGCCAGCAGCCGCAGGGTTCCCTCGAACACCGGGGAGCTGTTTTTT. Protein: CASSRRVPSNTGELFF.

This clone was found a few times. The rearrangement uses TRBV27 and TRBJ1-6; D is unresolved. The CDR3 is 14 amino acids. V was shortened by 2 bases and J by 8 bases, with 10 bases between the two germline ends. CDR1 MNHEY and CDR2 SMNVEV come from the germline V gene (reference sequence). The DNA for the CDR3 is TGTGCCAGCAGTTTAGAGAAAAGCTATTCACCCCTCCACTTT. The encoded protein is CASSLEKSYSPLHF.

The CDR3 loop is CASSLSRVGEAFF. The CDR3 nucleotides are TGTGCCAGCAGCTTGTCCAGGGTCGGTGAAGCTTTCTTT. The rearrangement joins TRBV5-8 to TRBJ1-1; tentatively, D is TRBD1 (5 bases). Germline V lookup: CDR1 SGHTS, CDR2 YDEGEE. The CDR3 runs to 13 residues. V dropped 1 base and J dropped 7 bases, with 11 bases sitting between them.

This clone has more than one count but fewer than ten. The CDR3 here is CASSQIDLGLASNNEQFF. CDR3 nucleotides: TGCGCCAGCAGCCAAATAGATCTCGGACTAGCGAGCAACAATGAGCAGTTCTTC. This chain connects TRBV4-1 to TRBJ2-1; TRBD2 matches 9 bases. CDR3 length: 18 amino acids. Losses at the gene ends were 2 bases for V and 5 bases for J; bases not matched to a gene: 13. Germline V gene lookup returns CDR1 MGHRA and CDR2 YSYEKL.

This chain joins TRBV9 and TRBJ2-1; 7 bases fit TRBD2. The V gene's germline CDR1 is SGDLS and CDR2 YYNGEE. V was clipped by 0 bases and J by 7 bases; unmatched bases: 7. The CDR3 runs 15 residues. The CDR3 loop is CASSVGAGARNEQFF. The CDR3 DNA reads as TGTGCCAGCAGCGTAGGCGCGGGAGCTAGGAATGAGCAGTTCTTC.